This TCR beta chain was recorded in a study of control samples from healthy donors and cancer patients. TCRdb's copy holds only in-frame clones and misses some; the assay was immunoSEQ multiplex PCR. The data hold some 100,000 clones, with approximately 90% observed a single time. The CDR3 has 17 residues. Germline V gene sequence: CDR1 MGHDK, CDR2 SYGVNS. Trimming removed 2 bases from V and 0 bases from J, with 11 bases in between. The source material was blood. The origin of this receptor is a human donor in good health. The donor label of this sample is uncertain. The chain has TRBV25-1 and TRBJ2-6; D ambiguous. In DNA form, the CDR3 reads TGTGCCAGCAGTGAAAAGGCAGGAAGCTCTGGGGCCAACGTCCTGACTTTC. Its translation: CASSEKAGSSGANVLTF.